A selection of T cell receptor beta chains follows, all from one sample in a study of blood T cell repertoires in COVID-19. Produced via immunoSEQ multiplex PCR; TCRdb's table is partial and in-frame only. Of 290,000 or so clones listed, approximately 80% are singletons. Material for sequencing was PBMCs or T cells enriched from blood (not recorded which). The receptors here all came from a man aged 40-55 years who had been exposed to COVID-19. CDR3s include the opening cysteine and the closing phenylalanine or tryptophan. A D gene is named only where the DNA matches it firmly. Some rows have no size entry. The others give once, few or many, or a class for an expanded clone.

V gene,D gene,J gene,clone size,CDR3 protein,CDR3 DNA
TRBV19,-,TRBJ1-5,-,CASRIDGGWNQPQHF,TGTGCCAGTAGGATCGACGGGGGATGGAATCAGCCCCAGCATTTT
TRBV30,-,TRBJ2-6,few,CAWSVGGAGANVLTF,TGTGCCTGGAGTGTAGGGGGGGCTGGGGCCAACGTCCTGACTTTC
TRBV5-1,TRBD2,TRBJ2-1,-,CASSSLAGVTNEQFF,TGCGCCAGCAGCTCCCTCGCGGGAGTTACCAATGAGCAGTTCTTC
TRBV5-1,TRBD2,TRBJ2-1,-,CASSLTLAPLGNEQFF,TGCGCCAGCAGCTTGACACTAGCGCCCCTCGGAAATGAGCAGTTCTTC
TRBV4-1,TRBD2,TRBJ2-1,-,CASALNGRLNNEQFF,TGCGCCAGCGCTCTCAACGGGAGGCTGAACAATGAGCAGTTCTTC
TRBV7-6,-,TRBJ2-2,-,CASSRRQWDTGELFF,TGTGCCAGCAGCCGAAGACAGTGGGACACCGGGGAGCTGTTTTTT
TRBV11-3,-,TRBJ1-4,-,CASSFPGGKLFF,TGTGCCAGCAGCTTCCCCGGGGGTAAACTGTTTTTT
TRBV19,-,TRBJ1-5,-,CASTRRRSNQPQHF,TGTGCCAGTACGAGGCGGCGATCTAATCAGCCCCAGCATTTT
TRBV2,-,TRBJ2-7,-,CASTFPRAGGWGASYEQYF,TGTGCCAGCACCTTCCCGAGGGCAGGCGGGTGGGGTGCCAGCTACGAGCAGTACTTC
TRBV6-6,TRBD2,TRBJ2-1,few,CASTLTSGRYNEQFF,TGTGCCAGCACCTTAACTAGCGGGAGGTATAATGAGCAGTTCTTC
TRBV27,TRBD1,TRBJ1-3,-,CASSLSIPTRDSARNTIYF,TGTGCCAGCAGTTTATCGATCCCCACCCGGGACAGCGCAAGAAACACCATATATTTT
TRBV7-8,-,TRBJ2-3,-,CASSLSTDTQYF,TGTGCCAGCAGCCTATCTACAGATACGCAGTATTTT
TRBV2,-,TRBJ2-7,-,CATRTGAYEQYF,TGTGCCACGAGAACCGGGGCCTACGAGCAGTACTTC
TRBV6-6,-,TRBJ1-1,-,CASTQPGPEAFF,TGTGCCAGCACCCAACCAGGGCCTGAAGCTTTCTTT